The clone carrying this TCR beta chain has a single count. These data are taken from a study of technical replicates of blood from several donors. Some clones are missing from TCRdb's copy, which holds only in-frame ones; the method was immunoSEQ multiplex PCR. The data contain about 44,000 clones, approximately 96% of them seen just once; the ten biggest clones take up less than 0.45%. The CDR3 is 14 amino acids. CDR1 is SGHAT, CDR2 FQDESV, per germline (reference sequence). V was pared by 3 bases and J by 0 bases, with 8 bases between. This chain connects TRBV11-1 to TRBJ1-1; no firm D call. The sample comprised T cells isolated from PBMCs. This clonotype was obtained from a human donor in good health. Here the CDR3 DNA reads TGTGCCAGCAGCTTTGCAGTAATGAACACTGAAGCTTTCTTT. Translating gives CASSFAVMNTEAFF.